The 10 T cell receptor beta chains presented below share a single source sample, sequenced in a study of T cells after yellow fever vaccination. TCRdb re-called the 5' RACE reads through MiXCR, storing one row per CDR3 protein. The sample has 360,000 or so distinct CDR3 sequences; roughly 10% are singletons. The specimen comprised PBMCs, sampled on the day of the first yellow fever vaccination. The receptors stem from a man aged 18-30 years who received the YFV17D yellow fever vaccine.

The sample holds a few counts of this clonotype. The rearrangement links TRBV12-3 or TRBV12-4 to TRBJ1-6; the match to TRBD1 covers 9 bases. CDR3 length equals 15 residues. With 8 bases clipped from V and 3 bases from J, the junction kept 5 bases outside the gene matches. The CDR3 DNA is TGTGCCAGCCGGACAGGGGATGACTATAATTCACCCCTCCACTTT. Translating gives CASRTGDDYNSPLHF.

V and J are TRBV14 and TRBJ2-1; D is unresolved. The V and J ends lost 0 bases and 9 bases respectively, with 12 bases between them. CDR1 and CDR2 (germline): SGHDN, FVKESK. The CDR3 is 14 residues long. The CDR3 spells CASSQEPPWGEQFF. DNA of the CDR3: TGTGCCAGCAGCCAAGAACCCCCCTGGGGTGAGCAGTTCTTC.

This clonotype is a singleton in its sample. This rearrangement joins TRBV12-5 to TRBJ2-2; D is possibly TRBD1 or TRBD2 (5 bases each). This CDR3 comprises 18 residues. Looked up from germline, CDR1 is LGHNT and CDR2 is FRNRAP. V lost 3 bases, J lost 5 bases, and 22 bases lay in between. For the CDR3, the DNA is TGTGCTAGTGGTTTCCCCCGGGGCCTTACCCTGCGGACCGGGGAGCTGTTTTTT. Amino acid sequence: CASGFPRGLTLRTGELFF.

The CDR3 sequence: CASSRLGSYNEQFF. CDR3 coding DNA: TGTGCCAGCAGCCGTCTCGGGTCCTACAATGAGCAGTTCTTC. V gene TRBV11-2 combines with J gene TRBJ2-1, with D uncertain. Trimming shortened V by 5 bases and J by 1 base, and 9 bases separated the two germline ends. The CDR3 is 14 amino acids. Germline CDR1 is SGHAT and CDR2 is FQNNGV.

The table lists this clonotype with a few counts. The chain couples TRBV10-3 to TRBJ1-3; possibly TRBD1 for D (5 bases). Germline lookup yields CDR1 ENHRY and CDR2 SYGVKD. Trimming left V 11 bases short and J 9 bases short, with 11 bases between. The CDR3 has 10 residues. CDR3 nucleotides: TGTGCCTCCTATCAGGGCACCATATATTTT. Protein: CASYQGTIYF.

This clonotype was observed a single time. The J gene is TRBJ1-1, the V gene TRBV19, with D hard to call. The ends were cut back, 10 bases at V and 4 bases at J, with 16 bases in the middle. The length of the CDR3 is 13 residues. The germline V gene encodes CDR1 LNHDA and CDR2 SQIVND (reference sequence). The DNA of the CDR3 is TGTGCCACCAGGCCCCCGTGGGGCACTGAAGCTTTCTTT. Translated, it gives CATRPPWGTEAFF.

This chain joins TRBV4-3 and TRBJ2-7; 7 bases line up with TRBD1. CDR1 is LGHNA and CDR2 is YSLEER in the germline V gene. The junction had 8 bases not matched to a gene; V was cut back by 4 bases and J by 2 bases. The CDR3 extends over 15 amino acids. The CDR3, as DNA: TGCGCCAGCAGCCCTACCCCAACAGGGGCCTACGAGCAGTACTTC. It specifies CASSPTPTGAYEQYF.

The sample holds many counts of this clonotype. The chain uses TRBV13 and TRBJ2-7, with 7 bases identical to TRBD2. The CDR3 is 14 residues long. In germline, CDR1 is PRHDT, CDR2 FYEKMQ (reference sequence). The junction had 7 bases not matched to a gene; V was cut back by 5 bases and J by 3 bases. CDR3 sequence: CASSKGEGLYEQYF. DNA of the CDR3: TGTGCCAGCAGCAAAGGGGAGGGTCTCTACGAGCAGTACTTC.

The V gene is TRBV7-6, the J gene TRBJ2-7; 9 nucleotides line up with TRBD1. The CDR3 runs 15 residues. Losses at the gene ends were 4 bases for V and 6 bases for J; bases not matched to a gene: 10. Germline lookup yields CDR1 SGHVS and CDR2 FNYEAQ. The chain's CDR3 is CASSSIPGQGAEQYF. Here the CDR3 DNA reads TGTGCCAGCAGCTCAATCCCGGGACAGGGCGCCGAGCAGTACTTC.

The chain carries TRBV27 and TRBJ2-7; TRBD1 matches at 12 bases. V trimming: 7 bases; J trimming: 5 bases; junction bases outside the gene matches: 6. Per the germline V gene, CDR1 is MNHEY and CDR2 is SMNVEV (reference sequence). This CDR3 spans 14 amino acids. The CDR3, as DNA: TGTGCCAGCACAAACCGGGACAGGGGGCACGAGCAGTACGTC. Protein sequence: CASTNRDRGHEQYV.